The 4 T cell receptor beta chains given below trace back to one sample, sequenced in a study of shared clonotypes between healthy human individuals. The data were produced by immunoSEQ multiplex PCR, yet TCRdb's version contains in-frame clones alone and is incomplete. The sample has about 470,000 clones; about four fifths are singletons. Sequenced sample: PBMCs. These receptors all stem from a woman between 40 and 55 years old in good health. Some clones in this sample may be carry-over from other donors' samples.

The chain uses TRBV4-3 and TRBJ2-1; 8 bases map to TRBD1. Germline lookup yields CDR1 LGHNA and CDR2 YSLEER. The trim removed 2 bases at V and 3 bases at J, leaving 6 bases unmatched. The CDR3 spans 16 residues. Here the CDR3 DNA reads TGCGCCAGCAGCCAAAAGACAGGGGACGGCTACAATGAGCAGTTCTTC. This encodes CASSQKTGDGYNEQFF.

In this sample, this clone turned up many times. This chain joins TRBV7-8 and TRBJ2-1; 9 bases fit TRBD2. Per germline, CDR1 SGHVS and CDR2 FQNEAQ. There are 18 residues in the CDR3. With 3 bases clipped from V and 4 bases from J, the junction kept 13 bases outside the gene matches. The CDR3 reads CASSFGAGGPVNYNEQFF. For the CDR3, the DNA is TGTGCCAGCAGCTTCGGGGCGGGAGGGCCCGTTAATTACAATGAGCAGTTCTTC.

The chain carries TRBV28 and TRBJ2-5, with a weak D call TRBD1 (5 bases). The germline V gene encodes CDR1 MDHEN and CDR2 SYDVKM. Trimming cost V 2 bases and J 3 bases, with 7 bases left between them. The length of the CDR3 is 13 residues. CDR3 sequence: CASSLGREETQYF. CDR3 nucleotides: TGTGCCAGCAGTTTAGGCAGGGAAGAGACCCAGTACTTC.

The chain combines TRBV9 with TRBJ1-2, with D maybe TRBD1 (6 bases). The V end lost 4 bases, the J end lost 1 base, and 20 bases lay between the germline ends. The CDR3 extends over 17 amino acids. CDR1 SGDLS and CDR2 YYNGEE come from the germline V gene. CDR3 sequence (DNA): TGTGCCAGCAGCCCATCGACAGGACTCCAATATAACTATGGCTACACCTTC. It yields the protein CASSPSTGLQYNYGYTF.